Listed below are T cell receptor beta chains from one sample, sequenced in a study of Ad26.COV2.S vaccination and SARS-CoV-2 variants. Produced via immunoSEQ multiplex PCR; TCRdb's table is partial and in-frame only. The sample comprises more than 400,000 clones, around 91% of which are singletons, and approximately 4.5% rests with the top ten. Sample: peripheral blood, taken in a trial of Ad26.COV2.S vaccine versus placebo. All receptors come from a person between 18 and 65 years old who received the Ad26.COV2.S COVID-19 vaccine or a placebo. Each CDR3 is given with its conserved first and last residue. D genes are given only for firm matches. Some rows have no size entry. The others give once, few or many, or a class for an expanded clone.

TRBJ1-1,.,TRBV5-4,.,TGTGCCAGCAGCCCCAGGTTGGGGAATGAAGCTTTCTTT,CASSPRLGNEAFF
TRBJ1-1,.,TRBV7-8,.,TGTGCCAGCAGCGTCCGGGTCGCGGACACTGAAGCTTTCTTT,CASSVRVADTEAFF
TRBJ2-7,.,TRBV19,.,TGTGCCAGTAGTATCGGAGGAGAGCAGTACTTC,CASSIGGEQYF
TRBJ2-7,.,TRBV6-6,.,TGTGCCAGCAGTACGGGTGCCTCCTACGAGCAGTACTTC,CASSTGASYEQYF
TRBJ2-2,.,TRBV11-2,.,TGTGCCAGCAGCACGCCCGGGACGTTGGGGCTCACCGGGGAGCTGTTTTTT,CASSTPGTLGLTGELFF
TRBJ2-5,.,TRBV6-1,TRBD2,TGTGCCAGCAGTGAAGAAAGGATAGGACTAGCGGTACAAGAGACCCAGTACTTC,CASSEERIGLAVQETQYF
TRBJ1-1,.,TRBV6-2/TRBV6-3,TRBD1,TGTGCCAGCAGTTCCACGACAGGGGGAGGGAACACTGAAGCTTTCTTT,CASSSTTGGGNTEAFF
TRBJ2-5,.,TRBV2,.,TGTGCCAGCAGGGGGCCCTGGGGGCAAGAGACCCAGTACTTC,CASRGPWGQETQYF
TRBJ2-5,.,TRBV12-3/TRBV12-4,.,TGTGCCAGCAGTTTAGACGAGACCCAGTACTTC,CASSLDETQYF
TRBJ2-5,.,TRBV21-1,.,TGTGCCAGCAGCAAAGCCGCGGGAGGAAAGGGAGAGACCCAGTACTTC,CASSKAAGGKGETQYF
TRBJ2-1,.,TRBV28,TRBD1,TGTGCCAGCAGTTTAGCCGACAGGGACGGTGAGCAGTTCTTC,CASSLADRDGEQFF
TRBJ2-3,once,TRBV19,.,TGTGCCAGTAGTATAAGCGGTACTAGCACAGATACGCAGTATTTT,CASSISGTSTDTQYF
TRBJ1-2,once,TRBV9,TRBD1,TGTGCCAGCAGCGCAGGTACAGGGGACTATGGCTACACCTTC,CASSAGTGDYGYTF
TRBJ1-3,.,TRBV14,.,TGTGCCAGCAGCCAAGATGGGGGCAGGTTCTCTGGAAACACCATATATTTT,CASSQDGGRFSGNTIYF
TRBJ2-3,once,TRBV20-1,.,TGCAGTGGATTCAGTGCAGATACGCAGTATTTT,CSGFSADTQYF
TRBJ1-5,.,TRBV27,TRBD1,TGTGCCAGCAGTCGCGTGGGACAGACTAATCAGCCCCAGCATTTT,CASSRVGQTNQPQHF
TRBJ2-2,.,TRBV6-6,TRBD1,TGTGCCAGCAGTCACAGGGGATCGGCCGGGGAGCTGTTTTTT,CASSHRGSAGELFF
TRBJ1-1,.,TRBV7-9,.,TGTGCCAGCAGCTTAGTTCCGGACCGGAACACTGAAGCTTTCTTT,CASSLVPDRNTEAFF
TRBJ2-1,.,TRBV7-6,TRBD1,TGTGCCAGCAGCGCATTTACTACAGGGGGCTTCAATGAGCAGTTCTTC,CASSAFTTGGFNEQFF
TRBJ1-6,.,TRBV23-1,.,TGCGCCAGCAGTCAATCTCGGGACTATAATTCACCCCTCCACTTT,CASSQSRDYNSPLHF
TRBJ2-7,.,TRBV11-2,.,TGTGCCAGCAGCCCTTCCGGCCTCTTCTCCTACGAGCAGTACTTC,CASSPSGLFSYEQYF